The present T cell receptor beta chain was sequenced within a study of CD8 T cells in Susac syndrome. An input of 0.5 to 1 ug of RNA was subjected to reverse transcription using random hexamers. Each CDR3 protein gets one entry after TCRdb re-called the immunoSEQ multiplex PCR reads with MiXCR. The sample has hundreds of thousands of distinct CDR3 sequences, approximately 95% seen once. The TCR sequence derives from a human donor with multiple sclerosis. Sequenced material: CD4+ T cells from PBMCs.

Here the CDR3 reads CASTRVGGNYGYTF. DNA of the CDR3: TGTGCTTCTACCCGGGTTGGCGGTAACTATGGCTACACCTTC. The chain joins TRBV12-5 to TRBJ1-2; D not resolved. The CDR3 consists of 14 residues. The V end lost 11 bases, the J end lost 1 base, and 17 bases lay between the germline ends. Germline assignment: CDR1 LGHNT and CDR2 FRNRAP.